The T cell receptor beta chain under discussion was sequenced for a study of blood T cell repertoires in COVID-19. Study information: The study drew acute and convalescent COVID-19 samples from the United States, Italy and Spain. Nucleic acid was either cDNA or gDNA, and it came from T cells, B-cell-depleted T cells, or PBMCs.

In the source study's methods: Amplification of reference gene primers was used by the study to estimate nucleated cell counts. Clones were read by immunoSEQ multiplex PCR, and TCRdb kept only the in-frame ones, dropping some. The V and J calls and clone size are taken from that table; D and trimming were inferred from the DNA. The sample lists roughly 140,000 clones, 65% to 85% seen once, with less than 2% in the top ten. V gave up 2 bases and J gave up 5 bases, with 13 bases separating them. CDR1 MNHEY and CDR2 SVGAGI come from the germline V gene. The CDR3 has 15 amino acids. J is TRBJ2-1 and V is TRBV6-5; the D is unclear. The sequence was obtained from a woman aged 55-69 years with acute or convalescent COVID-19. Sequencing was performed on peripheral blood. The CDR3 here is CASSYARSPHNEQFF. CDR3 nucleotides: TGTGCCAGCAGTTACGCGCGGAGCCCCCACAATGAGCAGTTCTTC.